This T cell receptor (beta chain) was profiled in a study of identical twins. Overall study findings and caveats: A lower insertion count was a feature of abundant cord blood beta clonotypes, with no such feature in memory repertoires. Surplus twin overlap in beta out-of-frame sequences was less pronounced.

TCRdb passed the 5' RACE reads through MiXCR, listing each CDR3 protein once. Of more than 1.5 million distinct CDR3 sequences in the sample, 32% were seen once. This clonotype was counted only a few times. Antigen specificity is unknown. Healthy Caucasians supplied all donations. The germline gives CDR1 SGHVS, CDR2 FQNEAQ. Trimming left V 5 bases short and J 0 bases short, with 12 bases between. The length of the CDR3 is 15 residues. The sequence was collected from a newborn girl in good health. Sequences were obtained from cord blood. The chain is built from TRBV7-8 and TRBJ2-3; no firm D call. DNA for the CDR3: TGTGCCAGCAGCCTCGACATGTCTAGCACAGATACGCAGTATTTT. Translating it yields CASSLDMSSTDTQYF.